Shown below are 26 T cell receptor beta chains from a single sample sequenced in a study of Graves' ophthalmopathy and Graves' hyperthyroidism. From RNA, the CDR3 regions of TCR beta chains were amplified and sequenced. First-round RT-PCR relied on HTBI primers, and a second-round multiplex PCR came next. TCRdb processed the multiplex PCR reads anew with MiXCR; each CDR3 protein has one entry. The sample lists about 700,000 distinct CDR3 sequences; roughly 40% were seen once. Sequenced sample: peripheral blood. The origin of the receptors is an adult man with Graves' ophthalmopathy.

The chain uses TRBV7-9 and TRBJ2-2; TRBD2 matches 14 bases. The CDR3 totals 19 residues. Germline V gene sequence: CDR1 SEHNR, CDR2 FQNEAQ (reference sequence). Trimming cost V 5 bases and J 6 bases; bases outside gene matches: 14. The CDR3 DNA is TGTGCCAGCAGCCCTGCGGGACTAGCGGGAGAGGACCTTCCCGGGGAGCTGTTTTTT. Translation gives CASSPAGLAGEDLPGELFF.

To note about this clonotype: Given the absence of the conserved phenylalanine or tryptophan at the CDR3 end, a read error is likely. In DNA, the CDR3 is TGTGCCATCGGGCCCCAAGAGACCCAGTACCTC. Its protein is CAIGPQETQYL. V gene TRBV10-3 combines with J gene TRBJ2-5, with D unclear. Trimming took off 8 bases at V and 1 base at J, with 5 bases between the two ends. The CDR3 is made up of 11 amino acids. Germline assignment: CDR1 ENHRY and CDR2 SYGVKD.

This clonotype has a single count. The rearrangement uses TRBV10-2 and TRBJ2-7; 11 positions match TRBD2. CDR1 and CDR2 from the germline V gene are WSHSY and SAAADI. J lost 0 bases, V lost 6 bases, and 13 bases had no gene match. CDR3 length: 18 residues. Here the CDR3 reads CASSPRGFSGRDSYEQYF. DNA of the CDR3: TGCGCCAGCAGCCCGAGAGGGTTTAGCGGGAGGGACTCCTACGAGCAGTACTTC.

This clonotype has at least ten counts. CDR3 sequence: CACRGTASGNTIYF. DNA for the CDR3: TGCGCCTGCCGCGGGACAGCCTCTGGAAACACCATATATTTT. J is TRBJ1-3 and V is TRBV10-2; 7 nucleotides align to TRBD1. The junction had 7 bases not matched to a gene; V was cut back by 11 bases and J by 0 bases. This CDR3 spans 14 amino acids. Germline V gives CDR1 WSHSY, CDR2 SAAADI.

The chain employs TRBV10-3 and TRBJ1-1, with 7 positions matching TRBD1. The CDR3 is made up of 16 amino acids. From germline, CDR1 is ENHRY and CDR2 SYGVKD. Trimming cost V 10 bases and J 3 bases; bases outside gene matches: 17. The CDR3 is CASRQQGIRWDTEAFF. DNA of the CDR3: TGTGCCAGCAGACAACAGGGGATCCGGTGGGACACTGAAGCTTTCTTT.

The chain employs TRBV6-6 and TRBJ2-7; unclear D gene. The V end lost 2 bases, the J end lost 0 bases, and 8 bases lay between the germline ends. The CDR3 has 14 residues. Germline values: CDR1 MNHNY, CDR2 SVGAGI (reference sequence). The CDR3 is CASSYGMLSYEQYF. The CDR3 nucleotides are TGTGCCAGCAGTTACGGTATGCTCTCCTACGAGCAGTACTTC.

The rearrangement uses TRBV20-1 and TRBJ2-7; D remains unclear. The CDR3 is made up of 15 amino acids. The germline V gene has CDR1 DFQATT and CDR2 SNEGSKA (reference sequence). The V and J ends lost 3 bases and 0 bases respectively, with 15 bases between them. CDR3 sequence reads: CSARALLYSSYEQYF. The CDR3 DNA reads TGCAGTGCTAGGGCACTTCTATATAGCTCCTACGAGCAGTACTTC.

This clonotype was detected ten times or more. This rearrangement joins TRBV29-1 to TRBJ1-1; tentative D call: TRBD1 (5 bases). Per germline, CDR1 SQVTM and CDR2 ANQGSEA. Trimming left V 2 bases short and J 1 base short, with 11 bases between. The CDR3 length is 14 residues. CDR3 residues: CSVEKFQGNTEAFF. CDR3 nucleotides: TGCAGCGTTGAAAAATTTCAGGGGAACACTGAAGCTTTCTTT.

Turning to this clonotype: A read error may account for a junction end that differs from germline. The V gene is TRBV7-2, the J gene TRBJ1-2; TRBD1 agrees at 9 bases. The germline CDR1 and CDR2 sequences are SGHTA and FQGNSA. The CDR3 has 14 residues. The CDR3: CASSRTGDTYGYTF. For the CDR3, the DNA is TGCGCCAGCAGCCGGACAGGGGATACCTATGGCTACACCTTC. The full variable domain, with the rest looked up from reference TRBV7-2 and TRBJ1-2, is GAGVSQSPSNKVTEKGKDVELRCDPISGHTALYWYRQSLGQGLEFLIYFQGNSAPDKSGLPSDRFSAERTGGSVSTLTIQRTQQEDSAVYLCASSRTGDTYGYTFGSGTRLTVV.

The CDR3 is CASSSESGEAFF. CDR3 DNA sequence: TGTGCCAGCAGCTCAGAGTCGGGTGAAGCTTTCTTT. The J gene is TRBJ1-1, the V gene TRBV7-6; unclear D gene. The CDR3 has 12 amino acids. Trimming removed 4 bases at V and 7 bases at J, with 10 bases between. Germline CDR1 and CDR2: SGHVS and FNYEAQ.

As regards this clonotype: With a much larger clone just one base away, this may be a read error. This CDR3 is missing its conserved last phenylalanine or tryptophan, likely due to a read error. The V call is TRBV24-1, the J call TRBJ2-5; TRBD1 is a possible D gene (6 bases). Trimming cost V 4 bases and J 1 base, with 15 bases left between them. The CDR3 sequence is 16 residues long. Germline CDR1 and CDR2: KGHDR and SFDVKD. CDR3 loop: CATSDSPTGTQETQYL. CDR3 coding DNA: TGTGCCACCAGTGACTCCCCGACAGGAACCCAAGAGACCCAGTACCTC.

This clonotype was seen more than once but under ten times. CDR3 bases: TGTGCCAGCAGTTACGGACTAGCGGGAAATCAAGAGACCCAGTACTTC. Translating it yields CASSYGLAGNQETQYF. The V gene is TRBV6-5, the J gene TRBJ2-5; TRBD2 aligns across 12 bases. CDR1 and CDR2 (germline): MNHEY, SVGAGI. The CDR3 is 16 amino acids. Trimming cost V 2 bases and J 2 bases; bases outside gene matches: 3.

The table lists this clonotype with many counts. At one end, the junction sequence differs from germline, possibly due to a read error. CDR3 amino acids: CASSLAGQTQYF. The CDR3 region has the DNA TGTGCCAGCAGCTTAGCAGGCCAGACGCAGTACTTC. V gene TRBV7-2 combines with J gene TRBJ2-5, with unresolved D. CDR1 and CDR2 (germline): SGHTA, FQGNSA. This CDR3 is built from 12 residues.

This chain uses TRBV20-1 with TRBJ1-1, with D maybe TRBD1 (5 bases). The CDR3 extends over 14 amino acids. Germline V lookup: CDR1 DFQATT, CDR2 SNEGSKA (reference sequence). Trimming cost V 3 bases and J 0 bases, with 11 bases left between them. CDR3 coding DNA: TGCAGTGCTAGTCTCGGACACCTGAACACTGAAGCTTTCTTT. Its protein product is CSASLGHLNTEAFF.

The chain links TRBV15 to TRBJ1-5; D is unclear. Trimming pared 5 bases from V and 2 bases from J, leaving 19 bases between. This CDR3 is 17 amino acids long. Per germline, CDR1 LNHNV and CDR2 YYDKDF (reference sequence). The CDR3 reads CATSPGFDGRGNQPQHF. Here the CDR3 DNA reads TGTGCCACCAGCCCGGGGTTCGACGGACGTGGCAATCAGCCCCAGCATTTT.

CDR3 bases: TGTGCCATCTCAGGGGAGAATTCACCCCTCCACTTT. This gives the protein CAISGENSPLHF. The chain carries TRBV10-3 and TRBJ1-6; possibly TRBD1 for D (6 bases). The germline V and J ends were trimmed by 8 bases and 7 bases, with 9 bases remaining between them. Per the germline V gene, CDR1 is ENHRY and CDR2 is SYGVKD. CDR3 length: 12 residues.

The J gene is TRBJ2-5, the V gene TRBV7-9; TRBD1 is a possible D gene (5 bases). Per the germline V gene, CDR1 is SEHNR and CDR2 is FQNEAQ (reference sequence). The CDR3 contains 18 residues. Between the trimmed V and J ends, which lost 9 bases and 0 bases, there was a span of 26 bases. In DNA form, the CDR3 reads TGTGCCAGTAGTATGAGGAAGGGGTTCAGAAAGTACCAAGAGACCCAGTACTTC. Translated: CASSMRKGFRKYQETQYF. Combining the CDR3 with reference TRBV7-9 and TRBJ2-5 gives the whole variable domain DTGVSQNPRHKITKRGQNVTFRCDPISEHNRLYWYRQTLGQGPEFLTYFQNEAQLEKSRLLSDRFSAERPKGSFSTLEIQRTEQGDSAMYLCASSMRKGFRKYQETQYFGPGTRLLVL.

In this sample, this clonotype turned up a few times. The genes are TRBV5-1 and TRBJ2-7; a possible D gene is TRBD1 (5 bases). Trimming took off 3 bases at V and 0 bases at J, with 10 bases between the two ends. Germline CDR1 reads SGHRS; CDR2 reads YFSETQ. This CDR3 has 14 amino acids. Here the CDR3 DNA reads TGCGCCAGCAGCTCAGGGCCGAACTCCTACGAGCAGTACTTC. Protein product: CASSSGPNSYEQYF.

This clonotype was counted only a few times. The rearrangement joins TRBV25-1 to TRBJ2-3, with D perhaps TRBD1 (6 bases). V lost 5 bases to trimming and J lost 1 base, with 7 bases between them. Germline V lookup: CDR1 MGHDK, CDR2 SYGVNS. The CDR3 loop spans 13 amino acids. The CDR3 DNA sequence: TGTGCCAGCAGTTACAGGGGCACAGATACGCAGTATTTT. Protein sequence: CASSYRGTDTQYF.

This clonotype has just a few counts. This rearrangement joins TRBV7-9 to TRBJ2-5; D might be TRBD1 (6 bases). Per the germline V gene, CDR1 is SEHNR and CDR2 is FQNEAQ (reference sequence). This CDR3 comprises 13 residues. Trimming removed 5 bases at V and 5 bases at J, with 12 bases between. The DNA for the CDR3 is TGTGCCAGCAGCAAACAGGGACGGGAGACCCAGTACTTC. This sequence encodes CASSKQGRETQYF.

In regard to this clonotype: This clone may be a read error of a much larger clone one base away. The chain is built from TRBV7-8 and TRBJ1-3, with D possibly being TRBD1 (5 bases). This CDR3 has 13 amino acids. Germline CDR1 SGHVS, CDR2 FQNEAQ. The CDR3 loop is CVSNQGVGNTIYF. CDR3 in DNA: TGTGTCAGCAACCAAGGGGTTGGAAACACCATATATTTT.

To note about this clonotype: A junction end diverges from the germline sequence, so it may reflect a read error. The chain has TRBV7-9 and TRBJ1-1; no definite D call. Germline loops: CDR1 SEHNR, CDR2 FQNEAQ (reference sequence). The CDR3 spans 13 residues. CDR3: CTSSFSRNTEAFF. The CDR3, as DNA: TGTACCAGCAGCTTTTCAAGAAACACTGAAGCTTTCTTT.

The chain employs TRBV10-3 and TRBJ2-7, with 9 bases fitting TRBD2. Germline trimming cut 9 bases from V and 0 bases from J; bases unmatched to any gene: 6. CDR1 is ENHRY, CDR2 SYGVKD, per germline. This CDR3 is built from 14 residues. CDR3 coding DNA: TGTGCCATATCTAGCGGGACTTTCTCCTACGAGCAGTACTTC. It codes for CAISSGTFSYEQYF.

The chain has TRBV29-1 and TRBJ1-1; D perhaps matches TRBD1 (5 bases). Per germline, CDR1 SQVTM and CDR2 ANQGSEA. V was pared by 3 bases and J by 1 base, with 12 bases between. The CDR3 is 14 residues long. The CDR3 sequence is CSVDRAGGNTEAFF. The CDR3 DNA sequence: TGCAGCGTTGACAGGGCTGGCGGGAACACTGAAGCTTTCTTT.

On this clonotype: A much larger clonotype is one base distant, so this may be a read error. CDR3 amino acids: CASSFGQFNGKLFF. The CDR3, as DNA: TGTGCCAGCAGCTTCGGACAGTTTAATGGAAAACTGTTTTTT. V usage is TRBV7-9 and J usage is TRBJ1-4, with D perhaps TRBD1 (6 bases). The CDR3 has 14 residues. Germline V CDR1 and CDR2: SEHNR, FQNEAQ (reference sequence).

In its sample, this clonotype was seen a few times. The chain's CDR3 is CASSYSTRDGSGYTF. CDR3 DNA: TGTGCCAGCAGTTACTCGACAAGGGATGGTTCTGGCTACACCTTC. This chain uses TRBV5-8 with TRBJ1-2; D uncertain. V was cut by 5 bases and J by 7 bases, with 21 bases left in between. Germline loops: CDR1 SGHTS, CDR2 YDEGEE. The CDR3 has 15 residues.